This TCR beta chain was obtained from a study of shared clonotypes between healthy human individuals. Study-wide background: Contributing individuals were a couple of females and a few males aged 18 to 49.

Only in-frame clones appear in the TCRdb table, and some are missing; sequencing was by immunoSEQ multiplex PCR. The sample has some 1,100,000 clones; approximately 78% are singletons. CDR3 length: 16 amino acids. Trimming removed 1 base at V and 0 bases at J, with 10 bases between. CDR1 is SGHRS, CDR2 YFSETQ, per germline. Sequencing was carried out using memory CD4+ T cells from PBMCs. Subset meaning: CD45RA-negative fraction. The receptor was isolated from a man younger than 35 in good health. Some clones in this sample may be carry-over from other donors' samples. J is TRBJ2-2 and V is TRBV5-1; D remains unclear. The CDR3 loop reads CASSLRSSPNTGELFF. The CDR3 nucleotides are TGCGCCAGCAGCTTGCGGTCTTCACCGAACACCGGGGAGCTGTTTTTT.